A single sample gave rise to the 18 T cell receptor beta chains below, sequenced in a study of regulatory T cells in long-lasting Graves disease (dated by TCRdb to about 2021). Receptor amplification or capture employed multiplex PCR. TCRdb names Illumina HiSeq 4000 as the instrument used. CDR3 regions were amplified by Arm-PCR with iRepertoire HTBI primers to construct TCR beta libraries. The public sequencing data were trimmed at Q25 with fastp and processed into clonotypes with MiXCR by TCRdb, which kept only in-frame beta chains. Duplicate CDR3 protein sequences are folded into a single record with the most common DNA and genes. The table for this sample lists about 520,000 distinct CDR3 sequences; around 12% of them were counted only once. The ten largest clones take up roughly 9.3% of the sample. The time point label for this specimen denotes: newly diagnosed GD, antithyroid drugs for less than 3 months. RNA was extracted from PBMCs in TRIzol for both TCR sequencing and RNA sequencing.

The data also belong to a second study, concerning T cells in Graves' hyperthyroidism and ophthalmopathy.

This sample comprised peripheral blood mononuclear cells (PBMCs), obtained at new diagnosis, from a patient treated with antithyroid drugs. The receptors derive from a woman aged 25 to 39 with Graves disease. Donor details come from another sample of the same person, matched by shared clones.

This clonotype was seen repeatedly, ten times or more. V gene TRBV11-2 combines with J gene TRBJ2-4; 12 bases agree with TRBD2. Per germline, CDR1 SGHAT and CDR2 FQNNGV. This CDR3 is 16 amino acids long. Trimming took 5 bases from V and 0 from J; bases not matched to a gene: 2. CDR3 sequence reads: CASSMGLAGAKNIQYF. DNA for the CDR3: TGTGCCAGCAGCATGGGACTAGCGGGAGCCAAAAACATTCAGTACTTC. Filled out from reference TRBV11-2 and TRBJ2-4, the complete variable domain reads EAGVAQSPRYKIIEKRQSVAFWCNPISGHATLYWYQQILGQGPKLLIQFQNNGVVDDSQLPKDRFSAERLKGVDSTLKIQPAKLEDSAVYLCASSMGLAGAKNIQYFGAGTRLSVL.

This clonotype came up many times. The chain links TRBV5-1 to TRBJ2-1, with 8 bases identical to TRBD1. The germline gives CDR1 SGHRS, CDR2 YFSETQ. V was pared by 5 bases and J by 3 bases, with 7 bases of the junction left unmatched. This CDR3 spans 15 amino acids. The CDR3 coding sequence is TGCGCCAGCAGAACGGGACAGGACATCTACAATGAGCAGTTCTTC. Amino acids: CASRTGQDIYNEQFF.

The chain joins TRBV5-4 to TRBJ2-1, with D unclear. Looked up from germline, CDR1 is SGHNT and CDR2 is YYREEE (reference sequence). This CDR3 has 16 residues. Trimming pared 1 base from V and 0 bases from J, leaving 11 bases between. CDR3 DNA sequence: TGTGCCAGCAGCTTGTCTGCGGATAGCTCCTACAATGAGCAGTTCTTC. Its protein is CASSLSADSSYNEQFF.

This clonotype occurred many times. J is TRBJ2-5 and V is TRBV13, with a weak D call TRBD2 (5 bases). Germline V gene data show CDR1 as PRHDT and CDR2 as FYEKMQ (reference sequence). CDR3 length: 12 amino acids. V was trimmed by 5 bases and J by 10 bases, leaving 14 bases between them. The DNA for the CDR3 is TGTGCCAGCAGCCGCCGGCTCGAGGGCCAGTACTTC. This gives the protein CASSRRLEGQYF.

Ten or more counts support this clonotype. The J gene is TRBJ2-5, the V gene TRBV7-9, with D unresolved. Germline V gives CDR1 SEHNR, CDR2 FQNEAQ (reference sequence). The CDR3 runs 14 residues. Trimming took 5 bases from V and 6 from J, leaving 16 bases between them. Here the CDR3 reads CASSQAGSEQTQYF. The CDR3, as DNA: TGTGCCAGCAGCCAAGCAGGCAGCGAGCAGACCCAGTACTTC.

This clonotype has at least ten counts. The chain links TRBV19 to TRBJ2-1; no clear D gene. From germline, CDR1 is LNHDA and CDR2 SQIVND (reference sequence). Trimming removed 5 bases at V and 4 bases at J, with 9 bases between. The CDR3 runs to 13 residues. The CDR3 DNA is TGTGCCAGTAGTCGGGCCGGATACAATGAGCAGTTCTTC. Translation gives CASSRAGYNEQFF.

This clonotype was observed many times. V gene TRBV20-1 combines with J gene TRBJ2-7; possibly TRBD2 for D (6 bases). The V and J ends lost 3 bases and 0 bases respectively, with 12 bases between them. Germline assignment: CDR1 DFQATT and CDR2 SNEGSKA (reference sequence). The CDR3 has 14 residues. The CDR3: CSARGRLVSYEQYF. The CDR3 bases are TGCAGTGCTAGGGGTAGACTAGTCTCCTACGAGCAGTACTTC.

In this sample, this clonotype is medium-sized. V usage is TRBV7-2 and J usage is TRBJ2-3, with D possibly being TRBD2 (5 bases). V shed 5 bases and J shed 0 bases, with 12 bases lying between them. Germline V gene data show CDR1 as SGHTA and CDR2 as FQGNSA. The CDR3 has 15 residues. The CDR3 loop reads CASSRDYLSTDTQYF. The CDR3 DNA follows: TGTGCCAGCAGCCGAGACTACCTAAGCACAGATACGCAGTATTTT.

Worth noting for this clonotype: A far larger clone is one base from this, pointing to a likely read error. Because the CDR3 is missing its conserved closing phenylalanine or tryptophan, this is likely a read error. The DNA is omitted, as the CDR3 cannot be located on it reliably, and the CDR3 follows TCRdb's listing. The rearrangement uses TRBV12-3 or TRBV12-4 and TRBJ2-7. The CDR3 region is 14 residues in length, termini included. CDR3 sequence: CASSPDLVADTQYL.

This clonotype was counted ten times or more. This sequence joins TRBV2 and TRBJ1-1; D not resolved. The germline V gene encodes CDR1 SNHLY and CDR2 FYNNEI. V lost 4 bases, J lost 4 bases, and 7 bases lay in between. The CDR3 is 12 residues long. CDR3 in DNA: TGTGCCAGCAGTGGGGATTCCACTGAAGCTTTCTTT. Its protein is CASSGDSTEAFF. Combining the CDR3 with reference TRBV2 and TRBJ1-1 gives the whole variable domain EPEVTQTPSHQVTQMGQEVILRCVPISNHLYFYWYRQILGQKVEFLVSFYNNEISEKSEIFDDQFSVERPDGSNFTLKIRSTKLEDSAMYFCASSGDSTEAFFGQGTRLTVV.

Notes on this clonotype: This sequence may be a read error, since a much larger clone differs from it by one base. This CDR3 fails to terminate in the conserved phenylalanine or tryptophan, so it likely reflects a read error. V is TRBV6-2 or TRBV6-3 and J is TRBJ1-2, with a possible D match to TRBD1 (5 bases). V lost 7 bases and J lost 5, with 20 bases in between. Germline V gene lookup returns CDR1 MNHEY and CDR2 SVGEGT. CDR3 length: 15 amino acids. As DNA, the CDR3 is TGTGCCAGCAATTCCCGGACACCTCTGGGTTATGGCTACACCTCC. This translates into CASNSRTPLGYGYTS.

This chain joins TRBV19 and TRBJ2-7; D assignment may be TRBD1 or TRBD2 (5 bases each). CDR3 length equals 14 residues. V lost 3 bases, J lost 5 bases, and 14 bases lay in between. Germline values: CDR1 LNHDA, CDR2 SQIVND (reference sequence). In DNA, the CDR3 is TGTGCCAGTAGTATTCGGCAGGGTAGCGACGAGCAGTACTTC. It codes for CASSIRQGSDEQYF.

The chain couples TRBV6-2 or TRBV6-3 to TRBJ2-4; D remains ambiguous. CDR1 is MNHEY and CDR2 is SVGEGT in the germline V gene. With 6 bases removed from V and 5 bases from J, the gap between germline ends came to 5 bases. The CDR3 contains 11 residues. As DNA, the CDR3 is TGTGCCAGCAGCTCTCAAAACATTCAGTACTTC. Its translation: CASSSQNIQYF.

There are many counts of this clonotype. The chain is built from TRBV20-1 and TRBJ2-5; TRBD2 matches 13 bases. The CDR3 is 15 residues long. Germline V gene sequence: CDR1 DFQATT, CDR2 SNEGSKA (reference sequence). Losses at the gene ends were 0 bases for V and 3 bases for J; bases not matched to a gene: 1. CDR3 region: CSARDGLAGEETQYF. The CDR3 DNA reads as TGCAGTGCTAGAGACGGACTAGCGGGAGAAGAGACCCAGTACTTC.

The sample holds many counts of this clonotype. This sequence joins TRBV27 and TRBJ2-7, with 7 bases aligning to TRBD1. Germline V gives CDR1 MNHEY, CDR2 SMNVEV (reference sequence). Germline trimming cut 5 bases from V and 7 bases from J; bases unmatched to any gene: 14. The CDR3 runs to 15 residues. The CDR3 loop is CASSPIPGQRREQYF. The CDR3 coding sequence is TGTGCCAGCAGTCCCATTCCGGGACAGAGGAGGGAGCAGTACTTC.

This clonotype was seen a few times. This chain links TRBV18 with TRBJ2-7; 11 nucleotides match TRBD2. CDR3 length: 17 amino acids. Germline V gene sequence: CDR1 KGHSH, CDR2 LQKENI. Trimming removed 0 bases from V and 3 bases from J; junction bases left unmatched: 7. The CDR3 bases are TGTGCCAGCTCACCACCGGGTAGCGGGAGGGCCCGCTACGAGCAGTACTTC. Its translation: CASSPPGSGRARYEQYF.

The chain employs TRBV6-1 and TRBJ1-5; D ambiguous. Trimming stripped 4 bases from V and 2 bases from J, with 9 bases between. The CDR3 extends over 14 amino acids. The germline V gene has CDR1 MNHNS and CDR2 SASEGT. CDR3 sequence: CASSVSMRNQPQHF. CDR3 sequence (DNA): TGTGCCAGCAGTGTCAGTATGCGCAATCAGCCCCAGCATTTT.

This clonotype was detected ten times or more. The CDR3 sequence: CASSLVAGRAYNEQFF. The CDR3 DNA reads TGTGCCAGCAGCTTAGTAGCGGGCCGTGCCTACAATGAGCAGTTCTTC. The genes are TRBV7-2 and TRBJ2-1, with TRBD2 matching 7 bases. The V gene's germline CDR1 is SGHTA and CDR2 FQGNSA. The ends lost 1 base at V and 2 bases at J; junction bases unmatched: 5. The CDR3 loop spans 16 amino acids.